This T cell receptor (beta chain) was recorded in a study of cytomegalovirus exposure and HLA in healthy donors. General study points: Rare TCR sequences predominated, though certain public TCRs were found in many donors. 164 TCR beta chains were listed as cytomegalovirus-associated. Of the V segments, some could not be distinguished, including TRBV6-2 and TRBV6-3, and were excluded. Specificity for CMV antigens was confirmed in vitro for a few of the CMV-associated chains.

The PCR had 60 Vbeta and 13 Jbeta primers. Method: immunoSEQ multiplex PCR; TCRdb's copy keeps in-frame clones and lacks some. The sample has about 140,000 clones; approximately 91% are singletons. Points on this clone: Its specificity is unknown.

The germline V gene has CDR1 SGHAT and CDR2 FQNNGV. The CDR3 consists of 12 residues. V was trimmed by 6 bases and J by 8 bases, leaving 11 bases between them. This clonotype originated in a woman in her thirties or forties in good health and CMV-seronegative. The V call is TRBV11-2, the J call TRBJ2-4; D gene ambiguous. The sequenced sample was PBMCs. The DNA for the CDR3 is TGTGCCAGCAGTCGAAACTCGGACATTCAGTACTTC. This sequence encodes CASSRNSDIQYF.